This T cell receptor (beta chain) appears in the sequencing data of a study of blood T cell repertoires in COVID-19 (TCRdb year 2020). For the wider study: Samples from collaborators originated in the United States, Italy and Spain and spanned both the acute and convalescent phases of COVID-19. The prospective study material was composed of cDNA or gDNA derived from T cells, B-cell-depleted T cells, or PBMCs. The dataset comprised deeply sampled blood TCRbeta repertoires from subjects exposed to, actively infected with, or recovered from COVID-19. Sample metadata almost always included a de-identified subject ID, COVID-19 status, age in years and sex. Where HLA class I and class II types were available, the types were taken from metadata supplied by the sample provider, not from assay-based typing. Samples were obtained from the ongoing ImmuneRACE study (first 160 participants) and from some 1,300 subjects provided by 6 global collaborators. The repertoires were released in a freely available public database intended as a resource for research on the immune response to SARS-CoV-2. Overall study outcomes, separate from this receptor: The quantity of clinical and demographic metadata differed by source and by participant and was supplied without curation.

Whole blood was collected in K2EDTA tubes by collaborating institutions according to the institutions' own protocols. For TCRbeta analysis, collaborator samples were shipped as frozen whole blood, as isolated PBMCs, or as DNA extracted from either sample type. TCRbeta CDR3 regions were amplified from genomic DNA by means of the immunoSEQ Assay, a bias-controlled multiplex PCR. As for how the authors treated the data: Nucleated cell counts per sample were estimated from amplification of reference gene primers within the assay. To quantify the absolute abundance of each unique TCRbeta CDR3 rearrangement, sequence reads were collapsed and filtered. For each sample, productive Simpson clonality was calculated by taking the square root of Simpson's diversity index across productive rearrangements. Drawn from immuneACCESS, this table holds only the in-frame rearrangements with V and J called that TCRdb kept. Clones are partly lost; checked studies trace under half to an unresolved V gene and leave the rest unexplained. V and J calls and clone size come straight from that table; D and trimming were deduced from the DNA. This sample gives over 90,000 clones in total; roughly 86% of them show up just once. The ten largest clones represent about a sixth of the sample.

In its sample, this clone was seen a few times. This clone's antigen is unknown. Base qualities are not recorded, but no much larger clone differs from it by a single base. Looking up the germline V gene (reference sequence) yields CDR1 SEHNR and CDR2 FQNEAQ. The trim is 7 bases for V and 0 bases for J, with a gap of 16 bases between the germline ends. Inclusive of the bounding cysteine and phenylalanine, the CDR3 is 15 residues long. Of all the DNA, just the CDR3 is kept, 45 bases in frame from base 1. Sequenced material: peripheral blood. The TCR sequence derives from a human donor in a cohort sampled during active COVID-19. The V and J genes are TRBV7-9 and TRBJ2-7, and perhaps TRBD2 as D gene, on 6 matching bases. The nucleotides read TGTGCCAGCAATCCGAGCGGGCCTATCTCCTACGAGCAGTACTTC. This yields the protein CASNPSGPISYEQYF.